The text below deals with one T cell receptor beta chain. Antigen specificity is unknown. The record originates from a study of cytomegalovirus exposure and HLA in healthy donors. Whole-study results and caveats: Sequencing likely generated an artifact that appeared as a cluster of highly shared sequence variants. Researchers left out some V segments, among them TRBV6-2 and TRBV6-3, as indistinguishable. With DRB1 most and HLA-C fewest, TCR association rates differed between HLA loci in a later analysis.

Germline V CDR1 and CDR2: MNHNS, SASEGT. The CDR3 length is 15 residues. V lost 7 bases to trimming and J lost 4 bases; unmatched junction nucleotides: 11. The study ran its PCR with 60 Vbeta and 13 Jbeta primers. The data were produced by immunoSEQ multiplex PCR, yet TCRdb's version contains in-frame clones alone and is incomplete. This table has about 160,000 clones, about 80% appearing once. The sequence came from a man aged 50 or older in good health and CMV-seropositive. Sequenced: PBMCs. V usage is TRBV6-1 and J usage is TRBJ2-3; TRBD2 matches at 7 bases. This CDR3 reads CASTKLGGSADTQYF. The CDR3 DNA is TGTGCCAGCACCAAATTGGGGGGGTCGGCAGATACGCAGTATTTT.